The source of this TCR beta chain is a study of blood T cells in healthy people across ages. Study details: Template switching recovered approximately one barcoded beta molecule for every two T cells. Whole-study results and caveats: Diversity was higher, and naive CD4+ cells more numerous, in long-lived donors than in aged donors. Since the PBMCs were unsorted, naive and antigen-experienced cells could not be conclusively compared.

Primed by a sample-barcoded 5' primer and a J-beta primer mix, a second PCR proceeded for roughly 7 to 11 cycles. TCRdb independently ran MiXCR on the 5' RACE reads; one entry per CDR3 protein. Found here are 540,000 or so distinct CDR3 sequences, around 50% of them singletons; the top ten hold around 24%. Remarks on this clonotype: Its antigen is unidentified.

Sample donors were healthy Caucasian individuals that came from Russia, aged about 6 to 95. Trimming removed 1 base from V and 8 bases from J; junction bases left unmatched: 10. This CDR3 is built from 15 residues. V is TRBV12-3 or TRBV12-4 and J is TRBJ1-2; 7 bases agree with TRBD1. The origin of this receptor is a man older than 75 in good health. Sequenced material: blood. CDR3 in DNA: TGTGCCAGCAGTTTAGAGGGGACAGCAAGGGGGGGCTACACCTTC. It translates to CASSLEGTARGGYTF.